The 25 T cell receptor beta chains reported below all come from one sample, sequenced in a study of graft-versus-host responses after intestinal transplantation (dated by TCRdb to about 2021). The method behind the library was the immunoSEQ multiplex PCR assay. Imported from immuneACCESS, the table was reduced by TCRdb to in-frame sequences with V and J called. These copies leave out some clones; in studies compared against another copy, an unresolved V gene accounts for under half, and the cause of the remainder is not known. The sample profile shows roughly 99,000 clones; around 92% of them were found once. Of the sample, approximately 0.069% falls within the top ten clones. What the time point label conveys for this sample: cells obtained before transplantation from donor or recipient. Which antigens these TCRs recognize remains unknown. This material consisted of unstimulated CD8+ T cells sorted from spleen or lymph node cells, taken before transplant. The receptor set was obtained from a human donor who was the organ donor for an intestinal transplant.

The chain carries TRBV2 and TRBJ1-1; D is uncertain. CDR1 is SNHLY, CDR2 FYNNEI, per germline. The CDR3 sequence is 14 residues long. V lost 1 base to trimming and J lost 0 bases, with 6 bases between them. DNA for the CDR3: TGTGCCAGCAGTGAAGGGCAGTTGAACACTGAAGCTTTCTTT. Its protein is CASSEGQLNTEAFF.

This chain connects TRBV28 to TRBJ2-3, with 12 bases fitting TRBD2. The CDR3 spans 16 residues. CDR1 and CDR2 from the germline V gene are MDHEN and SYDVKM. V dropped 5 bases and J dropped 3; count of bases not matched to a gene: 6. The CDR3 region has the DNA TGTGCCAGCAGTACGCACGGACTAGCGGGAACAGATACGCAGTATTTT. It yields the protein CASSTHGLAGTDTQYF.

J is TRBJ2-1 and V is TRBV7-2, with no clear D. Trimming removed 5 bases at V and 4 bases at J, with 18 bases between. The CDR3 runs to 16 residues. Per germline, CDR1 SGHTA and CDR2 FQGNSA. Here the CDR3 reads CASSQAYEYWYNEQFF. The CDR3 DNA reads TGTGCCAGCAGCCAAGCCTATGAGTACTGGTACAATGAGCAGTTCTTC.

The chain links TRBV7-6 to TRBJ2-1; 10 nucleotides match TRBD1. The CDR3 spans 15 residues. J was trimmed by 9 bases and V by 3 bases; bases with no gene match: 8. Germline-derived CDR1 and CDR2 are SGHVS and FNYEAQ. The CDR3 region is CASSLERTGGAEQFF. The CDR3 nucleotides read TGTGCCAGCAGCTTGGAGCGGACAGGGGGGGCTGAGCAGTTCTTC.

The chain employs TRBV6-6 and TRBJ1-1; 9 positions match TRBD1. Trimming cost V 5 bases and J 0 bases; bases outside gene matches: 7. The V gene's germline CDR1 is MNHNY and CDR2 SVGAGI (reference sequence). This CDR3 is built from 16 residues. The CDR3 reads CASSPATGGMNTEAFF. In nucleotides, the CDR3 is TGTGCCAGCAGTCCAGCGACAGGGGGTATGAACACTGAAGCTTTCTTT.

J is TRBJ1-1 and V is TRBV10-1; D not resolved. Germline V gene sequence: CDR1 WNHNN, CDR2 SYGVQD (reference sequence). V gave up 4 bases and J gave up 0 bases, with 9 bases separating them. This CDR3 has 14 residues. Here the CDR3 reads CASSANGMNTEAFF. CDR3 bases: TGCGCCAGCAGTGCTAACGGTATGAACACTGAAGCTTTCTTT.

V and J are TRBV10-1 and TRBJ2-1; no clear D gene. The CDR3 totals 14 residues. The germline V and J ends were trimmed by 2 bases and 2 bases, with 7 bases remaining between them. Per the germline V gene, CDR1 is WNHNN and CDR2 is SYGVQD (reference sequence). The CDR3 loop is CASSETVAYNEQFF. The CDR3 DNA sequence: TGCGCCAGCAGTGAGACAGTAGCCTACAATGAGCAGTTCTTC.

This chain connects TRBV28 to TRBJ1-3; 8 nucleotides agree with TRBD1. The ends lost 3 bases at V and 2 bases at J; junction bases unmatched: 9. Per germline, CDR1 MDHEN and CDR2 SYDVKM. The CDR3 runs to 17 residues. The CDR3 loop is CASSFQPDRVTGNTIYF. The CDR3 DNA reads TGTGCCAGCAGTTTTCAGCCGGACAGGGTGACTGGAAACACCATATATTTT.

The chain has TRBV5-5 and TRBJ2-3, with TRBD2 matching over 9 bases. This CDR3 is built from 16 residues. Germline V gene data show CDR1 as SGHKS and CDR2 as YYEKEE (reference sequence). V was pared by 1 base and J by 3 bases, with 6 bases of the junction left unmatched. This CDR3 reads CASSLSPSGATDTQYF. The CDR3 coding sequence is TGTGCCAGCAGCTTGAGCCCTAGCGGGGCTACAGATACGCAGTATTTT.

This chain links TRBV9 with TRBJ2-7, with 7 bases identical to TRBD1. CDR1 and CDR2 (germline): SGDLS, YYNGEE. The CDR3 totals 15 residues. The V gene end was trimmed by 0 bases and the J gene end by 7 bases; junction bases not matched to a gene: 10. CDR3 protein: CASSVADREPEEQYF. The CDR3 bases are TGTGCCAGCAGCGTAGCAGACAGGGAACCCGAAGAGCAGTACTTC.

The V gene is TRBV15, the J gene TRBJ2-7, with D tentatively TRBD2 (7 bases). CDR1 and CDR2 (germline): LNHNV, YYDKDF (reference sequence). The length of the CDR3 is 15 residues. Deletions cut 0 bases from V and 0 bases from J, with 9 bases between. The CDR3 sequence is CATSRDGGPSYEQYF. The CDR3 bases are TGTGCCACCAGCAGAGACGGGGGGCCCTCCTACGAGCAGTACTTC.

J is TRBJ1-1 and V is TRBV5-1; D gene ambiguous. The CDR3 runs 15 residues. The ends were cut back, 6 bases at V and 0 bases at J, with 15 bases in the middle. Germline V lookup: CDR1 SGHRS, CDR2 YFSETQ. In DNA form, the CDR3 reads TGCGCCAGCAATCGGGGTGGGCATTTGAACACTGAAGCTTTCTTT. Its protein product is CASNRGGHLNTEAFF.

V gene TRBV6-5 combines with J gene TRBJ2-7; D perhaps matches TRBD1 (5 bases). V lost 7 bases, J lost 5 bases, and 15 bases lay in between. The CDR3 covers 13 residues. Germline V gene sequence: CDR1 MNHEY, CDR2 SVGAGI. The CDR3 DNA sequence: TGTGCCAGCACTCCGGCAGGGTCCGACGAGCAGTACTTC. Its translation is CASTPAGSDEQYF.

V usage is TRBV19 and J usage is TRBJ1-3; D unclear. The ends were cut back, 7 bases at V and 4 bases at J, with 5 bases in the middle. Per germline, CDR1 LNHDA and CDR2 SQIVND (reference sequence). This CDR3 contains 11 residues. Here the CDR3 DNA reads TGTGCCAGTAAAGCCGGAAACACCATATATTTT. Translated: CASKAGNTIYF. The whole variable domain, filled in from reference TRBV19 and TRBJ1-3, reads DGGITQSPKYLFRKEGQNVTLSCEQNLNHDAMYWYRQDPGQGLRLIYYSQIVNDFQKGDIAEGYSVSREKKESFPLTVTSAQKNPTAFYLCASKAGNTIYFGEGSWLTVV.

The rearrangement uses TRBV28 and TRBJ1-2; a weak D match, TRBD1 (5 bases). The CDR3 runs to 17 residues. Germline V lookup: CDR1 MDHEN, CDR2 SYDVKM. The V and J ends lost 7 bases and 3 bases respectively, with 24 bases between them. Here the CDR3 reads CASTLDLRGEIDYGYTF. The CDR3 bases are TGTGCCAGCACCCTTGACTTGCGGGGGGAGATCGACTATGGCTACACCTTC.

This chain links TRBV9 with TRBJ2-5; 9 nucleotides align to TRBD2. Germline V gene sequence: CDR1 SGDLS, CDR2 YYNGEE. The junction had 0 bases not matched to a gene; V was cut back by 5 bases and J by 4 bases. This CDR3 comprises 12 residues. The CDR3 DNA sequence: TGTGCCAGCAGGGGACTAGCAGAGACCCAGTACTTC. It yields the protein CASRGLAETQYF. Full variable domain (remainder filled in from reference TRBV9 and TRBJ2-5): DSGVTQTPKHLITATGQRVTLRCSPRSGDLSVYWYQQSLDQGLQFLIQYYNGEERAKGNILERFSAQQFPDLHSELNLSSLELGDSALYFCASRGLAETQYFGPGTRLLVL.

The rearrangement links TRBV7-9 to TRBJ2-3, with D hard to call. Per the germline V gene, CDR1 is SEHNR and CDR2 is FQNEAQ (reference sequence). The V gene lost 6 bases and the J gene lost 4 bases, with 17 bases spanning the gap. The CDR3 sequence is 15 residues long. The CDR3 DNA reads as TGTGCCAGCAGACACATCTCTAGAAACCCAGATACGCAGTATTTT. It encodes CASRHISRNPDTQYF.

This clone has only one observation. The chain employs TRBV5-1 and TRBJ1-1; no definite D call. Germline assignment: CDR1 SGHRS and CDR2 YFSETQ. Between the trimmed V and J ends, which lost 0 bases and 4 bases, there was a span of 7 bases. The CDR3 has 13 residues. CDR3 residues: CASSLAVRTEAFF. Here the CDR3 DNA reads TGCGCCAGCAGCTTGGCGGTACGCACTGAAGCTTTCTTT.

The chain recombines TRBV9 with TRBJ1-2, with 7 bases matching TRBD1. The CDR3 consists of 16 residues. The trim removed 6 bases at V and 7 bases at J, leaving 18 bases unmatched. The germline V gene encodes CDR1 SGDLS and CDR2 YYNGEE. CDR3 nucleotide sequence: TGTGCCAGCACCGTCAGACGGGACAGCGGTGGCAGTGGCTACACCTTC. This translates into CASTVRRDSGGSGYTF. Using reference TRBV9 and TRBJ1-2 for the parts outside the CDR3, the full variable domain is DSGVTQTPKHLITATGQRVTLRCSPRSGDLSVYWYQQSLDQGLQFLIQYYNGEERAKGNILERFSAQQFPDLHSELNLSSLELGDSALYFCASTVRRDSGGSGYTFGSGTRLTVV.

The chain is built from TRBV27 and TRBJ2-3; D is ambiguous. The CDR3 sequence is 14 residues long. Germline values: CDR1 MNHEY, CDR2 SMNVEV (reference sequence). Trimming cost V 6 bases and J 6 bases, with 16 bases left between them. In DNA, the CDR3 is TGTGCCAGCAGGATTCAAACTAAGGCGGATACGCAGTATTTT. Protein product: CASRIQTKADTQYF.

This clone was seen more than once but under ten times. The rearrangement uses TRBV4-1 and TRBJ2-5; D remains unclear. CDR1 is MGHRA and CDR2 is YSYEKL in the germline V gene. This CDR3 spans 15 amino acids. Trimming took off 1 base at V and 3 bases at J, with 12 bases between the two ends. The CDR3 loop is CASSQVSTGEETQYF. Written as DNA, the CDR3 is TGCGCCAGCAGCCAAGTGTCGACTGGTGAAGAGACCCAGTACTTC.

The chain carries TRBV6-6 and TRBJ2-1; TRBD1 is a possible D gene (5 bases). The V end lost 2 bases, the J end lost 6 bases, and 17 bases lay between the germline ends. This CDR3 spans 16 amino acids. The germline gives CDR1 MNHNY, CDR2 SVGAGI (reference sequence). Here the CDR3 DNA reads TGTGCCAGCAGTTACGAAGGTCCTCACAGGTCCAATGAGCAGTTCTTC. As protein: CASSYEGPHRSNEQFF.

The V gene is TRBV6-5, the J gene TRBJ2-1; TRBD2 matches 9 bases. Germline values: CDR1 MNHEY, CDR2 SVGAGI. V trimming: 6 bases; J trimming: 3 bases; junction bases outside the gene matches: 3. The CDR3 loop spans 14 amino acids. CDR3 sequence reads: CASSGGRGYNEQFF. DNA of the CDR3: TGTGCCAGCAGCGGCGGGAGGGGCTACAATGAGCAGTTCTTC.

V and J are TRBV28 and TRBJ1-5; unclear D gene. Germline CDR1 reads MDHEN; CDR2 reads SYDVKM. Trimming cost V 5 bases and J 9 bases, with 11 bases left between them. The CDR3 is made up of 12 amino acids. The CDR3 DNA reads TGTGCCAGCAGTGTTCACATTGGGCCCCAGCATTTT. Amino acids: CASSVHIGPQHF. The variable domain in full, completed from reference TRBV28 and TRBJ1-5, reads DVKVTQSSRYLVKRTGEKVFLECVQDMDHENMFWYRQDPGLGLRLIYFSYDVKMKEKGDIPEGYSVSREKKERFSLILESASTNQTSMYLCASSVHIGPQHFGDGTRLSIL.

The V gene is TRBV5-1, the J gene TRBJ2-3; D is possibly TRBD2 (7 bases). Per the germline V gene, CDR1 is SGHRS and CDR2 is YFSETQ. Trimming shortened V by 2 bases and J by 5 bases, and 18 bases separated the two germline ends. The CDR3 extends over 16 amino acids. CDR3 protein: CASSFPLGGAVDTQYF. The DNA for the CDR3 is TGCGCCAGCAGCTTTCCTCTGGGGGGGGCGGTAGATACGCAGTATTTT.